Included here is one TCR beta chain sequence, with context. Using immunoSEQ multiplex PCR, the repertoire was profiled, and TCRdb retains in-frame clones only, with some absent. The sample contains tens of thousands of clones, more than 75% of which appear only once. The record originates from a study of blood T cell repertoires in COVID-19. Background on the study: The United States, Italy and Spain were the sources of the acute and convalescent COVID-19 samples.

The CDR3 extends over 15 amino acids. Germline CDR1 is SGHTA and CDR2 is FQGNSA. The J segment lost 9 bases and the V segment lost 5 bases, leaving 12 bases of the junction unmatched. The specimen was peripheral blood. The chain links TRBV7-2 to TRBJ2-5; 10 bases match TRBD2. This clonotype was obtained from an elderly woman with active COVID-19. CDR3 nucleotide sequence: TGTGCCAGCAGCCCTAGCGGGAGCCAGAAGATGGCCCAGTACTTC. Encoded protein: CASSPSGSQKMAQYF.